These T cell receptor beta chains were read from a single sample in a study of control samples from healthy donors and cancer patients. Using immunoSEQ multiplex PCR, the repertoire was profiled, and TCRdb retains in-frame clones only, with some absent. The table lists about 130,000 clones, approximately 92% of them singletons. The sample was PBMCs. These receptors were obtained from an elderly man with head and neck cancer. The conserved cysteine and the conserved F or W are not part of the CDR3 here.

v_call	j_call	cdr3_aa
TRBV4-3	TRBJ1-1	ASSHPGSGAF
TRBV7-2	TRBJ2-7	ASVPSGGSQEQY
TRBV5-4	TRBJ2-1	ASSSPLSGGIFYNEQF
TRBV9	TRBJ2-1	ASSSRASSYNEQF
TRBV5-1	TRBJ2-6	ASRERGSGANVLT
TRBV19	TRBJ1-4	ASSEQGKGQGKLF
TRBV9	TRBJ2-3	ASSRTSGGAPDTQY
TRBV20-1	TRBJ2-1	SAAMSLLQF
TRBV2	TRBJ1-4	ASSGGLTAFNEKLF
TRBV5-8	TRBJ1-4	ASSLAQGMGEKLF
TRBV11-2	TRBJ2-5	ASSPDSTPVQETQY
TRBV5-1	TRBJ2-5	ASSTSGGGETQY
TRBV27	TRBJ1-2	APRRGYYGYT
TRBV29-1	TRBJ2-3	SAPGGSTDTQY
TRBV18	TRBJ1-5	ASSLDRGRGSNQPQH
TRBV11-2	TRBJ1-1	ASSARDRFGTEAF
TRBV7-2	TRBJ2-7	ASSLGNSGRYEQY
TRBV20-1	TRBJ2-5	SERIGKTQY
TRBV7-2	TRBJ1-3	ASSLAGSGTGNTIY
TRBV5-4	TRBJ2-7	ASSLSGRISYEQY
TRBV18	TRBJ1-2	ASSPERGPYGYT
TRBV19	TRBJ1-1	ASRGRINTEAF
TRBV30	TRBJ2-5	AWSGSGQETQY
TRBV2	TRBJ2-1	ASSPLAGVFNEQF
TRBV4-1	TRBJ2-7	ASSQIIAVFVEQY